The rows below give T cell receptor beta chains drawn from one sample of a study of T cell repertoires in cytomegalovirus infection. TCRdb passed the reads through MiXCR, listing each CDR3 protein once. The table has 95,000 to 120,000 distinct CDR3 sequences, 30% to 35% seen once. Their antigens remain unidentified. Sequencing used CD8+ T cells from cultured PBMCs, obtained from culture after CMV antigen stimulation. The receptors were sampled from a human donor in good health (CMV status not recorded). Some clones in this sample may be carry-over from other donors' samples. The CDR3 runs from the conserved cysteine through the conserved F or W. Each record gives: D gene, V gene, J gene, clone size, CDR3 DNA, CDR3 protein. A D gene is named only where the DNA matches it firmly. The listing skips clone size in some rows; elsewhere it reads once, few, many or a size class.

.	TRBV4-3	TRBJ2-7	.	TGCGCCAGCAGCCAAGTGGCAGGGGGGGCCTACGAGCAGTACTTC	CASSQVAGGAYEQYF
.	TRBV24-1	TRBJ2-3	.	TGTGCCACCAGTGATCCAGAGGGGCCCACAGATACGCAGTATTTT	CATSDPEGPTDTQYF
TRBD1	TRBV7-3	TRBJ1-2	once	TGTGCCAGCAGCTTAAGACAGGGCGATGGCTACACCTTC	CASSLRQGDGYTF
.	TRBV2	TRBJ2-1	few	TGTGCCAGCGATAGAGCTTACAATGAGCAGTTCTTC	CASDRAYNEQFF
.	TRBV12-3/TRBV12-4	TRBJ2-3	many	TGTGCCAGCGTCCGGGGGCAAGATACGCAGTATTTT	CASVRGQDTQYF
.	TRBV4-3	TRBJ1-2	.	TGCGCCAGCAGCTCGGGGCTTAACTATGGCTACACCTTC	CASSSGLNYGYTF
.	TRBV7-9	TRBJ2-7	many	TGTGCCAGCAGCTTAGCGTCCCAGGACGCCTACGAGCAGTACTTC	CASSLASQDAYEQYF
.	TRBV7-2	TRBJ1-1	.	TGTGCCAGCAGCTACTTTCAAGGGGGGGGTGCTGAAGCTTTCTTT	CASSYFQGGGAEAFF
.	TRBV27	TRBJ1-5	many	TGTGCCAGCAGTTTATCGGGCCCCTCTAATCAGCCCCAGCATTTT	CASSLSGPSNQPQHF
TRBD1	TRBV10-3	TRBJ2-1	few	TGTGCCACTTTGGACAGGCAGACCTACAATGAGCAGTTCTTC	CATLDRQTYNEQFF
.	TRBV6-1	TRBJ2-1	few	TGTGCCACCCTGACTAGGAACAATGAGCAGTTCTTC	CATLTRNNEQFF
.	TRBV19	TRBJ2-1	.	TGTGCCAGTAGTATAGGGGCTAGGTACAATGAGCAGTTCTTC	CASSIGARYNEQFF
.	TRBV20-1	TRBJ2-3	few	TGCAGTGCTAGAGATCGATGGAGGTTGGATACGCAGTATTTT	CSARDRWRLDTQYF
.	TRBV4-3	TRBJ1-2	few	TGCGCCAGCAGCCAAGAAACAAGGTGGGGGGTAGCTTTTTCGGCTGGCTACACCTTC	CASSQETRWGVAFSAGYTF
TRBD1	TRBV19	TRBJ2-1	.	TGTGCCAGTAGTATGGGGACAGGGCGGATAGGTGAGCAGTTCTTC	CASSMGTGRIGEQFF
.	TRBV27	TRBJ2-1	.	TGTGCCAGCAGTCCCTTCGCAGGGACGGGGAATGAGCAGTTCTTC	CASSPFAGTGNEQFF
.	TRBV5-6	TRBJ2-1	.	TGTGCCAGCAGCTATGTGGATGAGCAGTTCTTC	CASSYVDEQFF
.	TRBV6-2/TRBV6-3	TRBJ2-1	few	TGTGCCAGCATGGGCAATGAGCAGTTCTTC	CASMGNEQFF
TRBD1	TRBV6-8	TRBJ2-2	few	TGTGCCAGCAGTTCCCCGACAATTCGACAGGGGGCCGCCGGGGAGCTGTTTTTT	CASSSPTIRQGAAGELFF
.	TRBV6-2/TRBV6-3	TRBJ2-4	.	TGTGCCAGCAGTGCGTCTTGGGGGGCCGCCAAAAACATTCAGTACTTC	CASSASWGAAKNIQYF
TRBD1	TRBV10-3	TRBJ2-2	few	TGTGCCATCAGCTCAGGGACAGGGGGCGAGACCGGGGAGCTGTTTTTT	CAISSGTGGETGELFF
TRBD2	TRBV7-2	TRBJ2-2	.	TGTGCCAGCAGCTTACCATTCGCTAGCGGGAACACCGGGGAGCTGTTTTTT	CASSLPFASGNTGELFF
TRBD2	TRBV20-1	TRBJ2-1	.	TGCAGTGCTATGAGACTAGCGAGCTCCTACAATGAGCAGTTCTTC	CSAMRLASSYNEQFF
.	TRBV20-1	TRBJ2-7	few	TGCAGTGCCCCTTGGGGCTCTGTTCGAGAGCAGTACTTC	CSAPWGSVREQYF
.	TRBV29-1	TRBJ2-5	.	TGCAGCGTTGATTCGGGGGAAGGGGAGACCCAGTACTTC	CSVDSGEGETQYF
.	TRBV6-2/TRBV6-3	TRBJ2-7	few	TGTGCCAGCAGCCCCTCTCGGGACGGATACGAGCAGTACTTC	CASSPSRDGYEQYF
.	TRBV29-1	TRBJ2-5	.	TGCAGCGTCCAAAGCCGGGACCTAGTACAAGAGACCCAGTACTTC	CSVQSRDLVQETQYF
.	TRBV19	TRBJ1-1	few	TGTGCCAGTAGTATACTTGGGGGCACTGAAGCTTTCTTT	CASSILGGTEAFF
TRBD2	TRBV20-1	TRBJ2-3	.	TGCAGCCCCCTGGGTAGCGGGATAATCGGAGATACGCAGTATTTT	CSPLGSGIIGDTQYF
TRBD1	TRBV6-1	TRBJ2-7	.	TGTGCCAGCAGCGGAGGCAGGGGGATTCACGAGCAGTACTTC	CASSGGRGIHEQYF
.	TRBV7-9	TRBJ1-2	.	TGTGCCAGCAGCCGCCTAGGGGGGCCAGCCTTC	CASSRLGGPAF
TRBD1	TRBV7-6	TRBJ1-1	few	TGTGCCAGCAGCCGCACTCGACAGGGGATGAACACTGAAGCTTTCTTT	CASSRTRQGMNTEAFF
TRBD2	TRBV7-8	TRBJ2-5	many	TGTGCCAGCAGCTTCCCTAGCGGACAAGAGACCCAGTACTTC	CASSFPSGQETQYF
.	TRBV6-9	TRBJ2-7	few	TGTGCCAGGCCGAACTTCTCCTACGAGCAGTACTTC	CARPNFSYEQYF
.	TRBV12-3/TRBV12-4	TRBJ1-5	many	TGTGCCAGCAGTTTCTCCAGGCTGCCCCAGCATTTT	CASSFSRLPQHF
TRBD1	TRBV6-2/TRBV6-3	TRBJ1-6	.	TGTGCCAGCAGTTACATCGGACGTAACATTGTGGGGACAGGCTTATCGGGTTCACCCCTCCACTTT	CASSYIGRNIVGTGLSGSPLHF
TRBD1	TRBV12-3/TRBV12-4	TRBJ2-2	.	TGTGCCAGCAGTGGACAGGATAACACCGGGGAGCTGTTTTTT	CASSGQDNTGELFF
.	TRBV12-3/TRBV12-4	TRBJ1-3	.	TGTGCCAGCAGTTTAGGAGGGGGGGCCACGGCTGGAAACACCATATATTTT	CASSLGGGATAGNTIYF
.	TRBV14	TRBJ1-6	.	TGTGCCAGCAGCCAACAGGGTGTTTCACCCCTCCACTTT	CASSQQGVSPLHF
TRBD1	TRBV2	TRBJ2-6	.	TGTGCCAGCAGATGGACAGGCAGCTCTGGGGCCAACGTCCTGACTTTC	CASRWTGSSGANVLTF
.	TRBV7-6	TRBJ2-7	.	TGTGCCAGCAGCATAGGGGGGACAGAGCAGTACTTC	CASSIGGTEQYF
TRBD2	TRBV7-9	TRBJ2-1	many	TGTGCCAGCAGCTTAGTGGGGACTAGCGAAGAGCAGTTCTTC	CASSLVGTSEEQFF
TRBD1	TRBV5-1	TRBJ1-2	.	TGCGCCAGCAGCTGGACACCGGGACAGAATAACTATGGCTACACCTTC	CASSWTPGQNNYGYTF
.	TRBV11-2	TRBJ1-6	.	TGTGCCAGCAGCCTATACAGGATCGACAATTCACCCCTCCACTTT	CASSLYRIDNSPLHF
.	TRBV13	TRBJ2-7	.	TGTGCCAGCAGCACCGGGGCCGCGCGCGAGCAGTACTTC	CASSTGAAREQYF
TRBD1	TRBV7-6	TRBJ1-1	.	TGTGCCAGCAGCCCCCTCCCGGGACAGGGGGCGAAATGGTCACTGAACACTGAAGCTTTCTTT	CASSPLPGQGAKWSLNTEAFF
TRBD2	TRBV7-2	TRBJ2-2	many	TGTGCCAGCACCCACGGGGAGGGGAACACCGGGGAGCTGTTTTTT	CASTHGEGNTGELFF
.	TRBV12-3/TRBV12-4	TRBJ2-5	.	TGTGCCAGCAGTTTAAATCCTGGGGCGCCCCGGGAGACCCAGTACTTC	CASSLNPGAPRETQYF
TRBD1	TRBV6-2/TRBV6-3	TRBJ2-1	many	TGTGCCAGCAGCCGGGGACAGGGTTTCTACAATGAGCAGTTCTTC	CASSRGQGFYNEQFF
.	TRBV5-6	TRBJ1-4	.	TGTGCCAGCAGCTATGGAGGTGGTGGGCATGAAAAACTGTTTTTT	CASSYGGGGHEKLFF
TRBD2	TRBV28	TRBJ2-7	few	TGTGCCAGCAGTCCCAGAGAAGGGGAGGGCGAGCAGTACTTC	CASSPREGEGEQYF
TRBD2	TRBV2	TRBJ2-1	.	TGTGCCAGCAGTGAAGGGACTAGCTACAATGAGCAGTTCTTC	CASSEGTSYNEQFF
TRBD1	TRBV2	TRBJ1-4	.	TGTGCCAGCAACCCTTTCATGGGGACAGTATCTGAAAAACTGTTTTTT	CASNPFMGTVSEKLFF